The present T cell receptor (beta chain) was sequenced within a study of cytomegalovirus exposure and HLA in healthy donors. V lost 2 bases and J lost 0, with 18 bases in between. The germline CDR1 and CDR2 sequences are MDHEN and SYDVKM. This CDR3 has 18 residues. It was healthy bone marrow donors who served as donors. The PCR contained 60 Vbeta and 13 Jbeta primers. Data came from immunoSEQ multiplex PCR; TCRdb stores just in-frame clones and leaves some out. The table includes 90,000 to 100,000 clones, 82% detected once. The sequence was obtained from a man in his forties or fifties in good health and CMV-seronegative. Sequences were obtained from PBMCs. V gene TRBV28 combines with J gene TRBJ2-3; tentatively, D is TRBD2 (6 bases). The CDR3 DNA is TGTGCCAGCAGTTTAGAGCTTGGGACTCTAGGTAGCACAGATACGCAGTATTTT. The encoded protein is CASSLELGTLGSTDTQYF. Full variable domain (remainder filled in from reference TRBV28 and TRBJ2-3): DVKVTQSSRYLVKRTGEKVFLECVQDMDHENMFWYRQDPGLGLRLIYFSYDVKMKEKGDIPEGYSVSREKKERFSLILESASTNQTSMYLCASSLELGTLGSTDTQYFGPGTRLTVL.